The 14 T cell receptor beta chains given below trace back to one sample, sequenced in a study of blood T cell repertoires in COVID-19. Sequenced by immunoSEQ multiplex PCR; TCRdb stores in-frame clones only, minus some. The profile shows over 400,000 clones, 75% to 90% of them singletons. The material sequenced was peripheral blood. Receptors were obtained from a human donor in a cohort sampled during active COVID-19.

The CDR3 DNA sequence: TGCGCCAGCAGCAAGCCCGGGACTAGTTACAATGAGCAGTTCTTC. This sequence encodes CASSKPGTSYNEQFF. The chain recombines TRBV5-1 with TRBJ2-1; TRBD2 agrees at 8 bases. Germline V gene lookup returns CDR1 SGHRS and CDR2 YFSETQ. With 4 bases clipped from V and 4 bases from J, the junction kept 7 bases outside the gene matches. This CDR3 comprises 15 residues.

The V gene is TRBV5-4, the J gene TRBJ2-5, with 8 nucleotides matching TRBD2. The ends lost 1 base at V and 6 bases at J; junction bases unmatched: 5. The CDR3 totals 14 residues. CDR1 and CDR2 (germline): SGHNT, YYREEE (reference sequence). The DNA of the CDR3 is TGTGCCAGCAGCTTGTACGGGGGGGAGAAGACCCAGTACTTC. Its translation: CASSLYGGEKTQYF.

Here the CDR3 DNA reads TGTGCCAGCAGCGTAGGGGCGACAGGGGGCAATCAGCCCCAGCATTTT. This gives the protein CASSVGATGGNQPQHF. The chain joins TRBV9 to TRBJ1-5; 8 bases align to TRBD1. The V and J ends lost 0 bases and 2 bases, in that order; junction bases with no gene match: 4. There are 16 residues in the CDR3. Germline lookup yields CDR1 SGDLS and CDR2 YYNGEE. The full variable domain, rest sourced from reference TRBV9 and TRBJ1-5, is DSGVTQTPKHLITATGQRVTLRCSPRSGDLSVYWYQQSLDQGLQFLIQYYNGEERAKGNILERFSAQQFPDLHSELNLSSLELGDSALYFCASSVGATGGNQPQHFGDGTRLSIL.

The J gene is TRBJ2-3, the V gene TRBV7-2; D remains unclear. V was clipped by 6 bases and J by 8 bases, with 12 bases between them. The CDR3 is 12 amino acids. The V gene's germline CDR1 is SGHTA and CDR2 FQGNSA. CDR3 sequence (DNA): TGTGCCAGCAGGGCCAGCGTGGGTACGCAGTATTTT. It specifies CASRASVGTQYF.

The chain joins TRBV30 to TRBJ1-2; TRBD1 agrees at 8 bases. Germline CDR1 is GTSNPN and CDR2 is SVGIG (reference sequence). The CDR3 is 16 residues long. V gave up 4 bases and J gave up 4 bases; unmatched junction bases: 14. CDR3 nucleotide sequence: TGTGCCTGGACCCGAGGACAGGGAAGGGTAACCTATGGCTACACCTTC. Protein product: CAWTRGQGRVTYGYTF. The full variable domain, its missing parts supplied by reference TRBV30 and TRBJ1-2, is SQTIHQWPATLVQPVGSPLSLECTVEGTSNPNLYWYRQAAGRGLQLLFYSVGIGQISSEVPQNLSASRPQDRQFILSSKKLLLSDSGFYLCAWTRGQGRVTYGYTFGSGTRLTVV.

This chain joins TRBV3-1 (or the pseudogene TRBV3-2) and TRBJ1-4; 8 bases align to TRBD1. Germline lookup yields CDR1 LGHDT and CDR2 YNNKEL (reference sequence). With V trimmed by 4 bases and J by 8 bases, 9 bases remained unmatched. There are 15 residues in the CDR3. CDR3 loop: CASSLGTGQREKLFF. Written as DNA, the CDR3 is TGTGCCAGCAGCCTAGGGACAGGCCAAAGGGAAAAACTGTTTTTT.

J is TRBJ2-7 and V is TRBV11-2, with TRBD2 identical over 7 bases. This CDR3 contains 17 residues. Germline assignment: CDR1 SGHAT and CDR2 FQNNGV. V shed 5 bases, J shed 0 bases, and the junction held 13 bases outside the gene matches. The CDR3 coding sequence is TGTGCCAGCAGCCCTCTCTTTAGCGGGCCTTCCTCCTACGAGCAGTACTTC. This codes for CASSPLFSGPSSYEQYF.

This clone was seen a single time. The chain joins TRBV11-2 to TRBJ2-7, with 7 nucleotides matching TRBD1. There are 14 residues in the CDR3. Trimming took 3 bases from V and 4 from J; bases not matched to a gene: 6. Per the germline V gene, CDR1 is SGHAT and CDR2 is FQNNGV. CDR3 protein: CASSFTGTDYEQYF. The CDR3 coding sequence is TGTGCCAGCAGCTTCACGGGGACAGATTACGAGCAGTACTTC.

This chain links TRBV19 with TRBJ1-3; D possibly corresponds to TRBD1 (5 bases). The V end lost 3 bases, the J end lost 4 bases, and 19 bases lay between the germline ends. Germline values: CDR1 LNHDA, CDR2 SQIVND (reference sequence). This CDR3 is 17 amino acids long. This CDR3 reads CASSIQTARARGNTIYF. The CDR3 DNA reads TGTGCCAGTAGTATTCAAACCGCCAGGGCGAGAGGAAACACCATATATTTT.

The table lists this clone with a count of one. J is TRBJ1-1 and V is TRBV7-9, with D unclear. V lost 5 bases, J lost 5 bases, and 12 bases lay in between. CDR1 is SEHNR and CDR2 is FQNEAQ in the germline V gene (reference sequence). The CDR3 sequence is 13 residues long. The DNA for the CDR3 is TGTGCCAGCAGCCTAGACATCGGGACTGAAGCTTTCTTT. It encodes CASSLDIGTEAFF.

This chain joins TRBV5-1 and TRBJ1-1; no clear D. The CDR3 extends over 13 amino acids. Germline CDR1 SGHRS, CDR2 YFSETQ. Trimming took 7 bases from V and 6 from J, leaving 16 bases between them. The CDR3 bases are TGCGCCAGCGGCGAGCGGGTTCGCGCTGAAGCTTTCTTT. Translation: CASGERVRAEAFF.

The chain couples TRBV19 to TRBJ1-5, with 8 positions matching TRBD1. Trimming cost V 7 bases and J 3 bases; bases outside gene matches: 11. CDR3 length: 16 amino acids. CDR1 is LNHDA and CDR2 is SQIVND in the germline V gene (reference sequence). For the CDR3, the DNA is TGTGCCAGTACCTTTGCCGAGGACAGGGTCAATCAGCCCCAGCATTTT. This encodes CASTFAEDRVNQPQHF.

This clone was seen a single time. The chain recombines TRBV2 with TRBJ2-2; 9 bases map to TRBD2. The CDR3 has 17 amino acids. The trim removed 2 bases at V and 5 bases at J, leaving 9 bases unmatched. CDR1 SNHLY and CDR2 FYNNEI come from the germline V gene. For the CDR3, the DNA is TGTGCCAGCAGTGAATTGGGCCTAGCGGGAAATACCGGGGAGCTGTTTTTT. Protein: CASSELGLAGNTGELFF.

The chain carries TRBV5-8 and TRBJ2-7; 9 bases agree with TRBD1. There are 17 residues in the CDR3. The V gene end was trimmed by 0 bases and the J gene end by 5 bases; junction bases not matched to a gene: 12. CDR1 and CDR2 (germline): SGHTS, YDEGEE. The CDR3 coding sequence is TGTGCCAGCAGCTTGGTCTTCGAGACAGGGGGAGTCCACGAGCAGTACTTC. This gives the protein CASSLVFETGGVHEQYF.